One sample yielded the 5 T cell receptor beta chains listed below, sequenced in a study of blood T cell repertoires in COVID-19 (dated by TCRdb to the early 2020s). Libraries were built with the immunoSEQ multiplex PCR assay. The clones in this table, taken by TCRdb from immuneACCESS, are in-frame only. Not every clone is retained; where verified, under half of the shortfall comes from an unresolved V gene, and the cause of the rest is unknown. This sample is represented by a few hundred thousand clones; around nine tenths of them were singletons. Approximately 0.94% of the sample comes from the top ten. Sequenced material: peripheral blood. Receptors originate from a woman aged 35 to 49 who had recovered from COVID-19.

V is TRBV29-1 and J is TRBJ2-5; TRBD2 might be the D (5 bases). Germline V gene sequence: CDR1 SQVTM, CDR2 ANQGSEA. V was trimmed by 4 bases and J by 2 bases, leaving 8 bases between them. CDR3 length equals 12 residues. The CDR3 sequence is CSVVAPQETQYF. CDR3 coding DNA: TGCAGCGTTGTAGCGCCGCAAGAGACCCAGTACTTC.

The chain employs TRBV28 and TRBJ2-7; 7 bases are shared with TRBD2. Germline V CDR1 and CDR2: MDHEN, SYDVKM. The CDR3 is 13 residues long. V lost 8 bases to trimming and J lost 2 bases; unmatched junction nucleotides: 6. The chain's CDR3 is CASGGLAAYEQYF. The CDR3, as DNA: TGTGCCAGCGGCGGGCTAGCGGCCTACGAGCAGTACTTC.

The chain is built from TRBV6-5 and TRBJ1-1, with 7 bases lining up with TRBD1. From germline, CDR1 is MNHEY and CDR2 SVGAGI. The CDR3 covers 14 residues. The V gene end was trimmed by 8 bases and the J gene end by 5 bases; junction bases not matched to a gene: 11. The CDR3 loop is CASSRRQGETEAFF. The CDR3 DNA is TGTGCCAGCTCTAGGAGACAGGGTGAGACTGAAGCTTTCTTT.

The chain links TRBV24-1 to TRBJ2-5, with 7 positions matching TRBD2. The germline gives CDR1 KGHDR, CDR2 SFDVKD. V lost 3 bases, J lost 2 bases, and 11 bases stayed unmatched. This CDR3 has 17 residues. The CDR3 here is CATSDTPGLKGQETQYF. The CDR3 coding sequence is TGTGCCACCAGTGATACCCCGGGACTAAAAGGTCAAGAGACCCAGTACTTC.

The chain recombines TRBV5-1 with TRBJ2-5, with a tentative D call TRBD2 (7 bases). V lost 7 bases and J lost 2, with 15 bases in between. Germline CDR1 reads SGHRS; CDR2 reads YFSETQ. The CDR3 length is 14 residues. The CDR3 here is CASGRGFGQETQYF. The CDR3 coding sequence is TGCGCCAGCGGGAGGGGGTTCGGGCAAGAGACCCAGTACTTC.